This T cell receptor (beta chain) was recorded in a study of cytomegalovirus exposure and HLA in healthy donors. To note about this clone: What it binds is unknown.

Vbeta (60) and Jbeta (13) primers were used in the PCR. Only in-frame clones appear in the TCRdb table, and some are missing; sequencing was by immunoSEQ multiplex PCR. The data hold nearly 110,000 clones, with approximately 80% observed a single time. Study-wide points: Analyses of presence and absence presupposed an approximately uniform sequencing depth across donors. Later on, an analysis found that several of the most significant clusters appeared to be linked to common viral pathogens, which included parvovirus B19.

V was shortened by 5 bases and J by 9 bases, with 8 bases between the two germline ends. The germline V gene encodes CDR1 SGHVS and CDR2 FQNEAQ. The CDR3 loop spans 12 amino acids. This TCR was sampled from a man aged 60-69 years in good health and CMV-seronegative. The chain couples TRBV7-8 to TRBJ1-6; the D is unclear. Material: PBMCs. The CDR3: CASSRSGSPLHF. As DNA, the CDR3 is TGTGCCAGCAGCCGGTCGGGTTCACCCCTCCACTTT.